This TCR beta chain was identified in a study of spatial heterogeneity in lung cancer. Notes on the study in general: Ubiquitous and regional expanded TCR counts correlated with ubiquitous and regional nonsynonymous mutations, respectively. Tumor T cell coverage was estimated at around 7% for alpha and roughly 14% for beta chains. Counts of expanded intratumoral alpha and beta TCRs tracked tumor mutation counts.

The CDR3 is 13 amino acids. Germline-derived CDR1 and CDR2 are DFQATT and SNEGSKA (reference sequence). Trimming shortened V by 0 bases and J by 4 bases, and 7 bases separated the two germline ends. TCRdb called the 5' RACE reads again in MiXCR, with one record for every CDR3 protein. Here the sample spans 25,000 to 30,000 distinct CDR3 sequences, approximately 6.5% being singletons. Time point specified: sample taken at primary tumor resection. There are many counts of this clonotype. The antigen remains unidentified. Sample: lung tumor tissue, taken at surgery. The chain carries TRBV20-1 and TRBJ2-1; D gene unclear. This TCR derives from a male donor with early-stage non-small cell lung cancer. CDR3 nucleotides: TGCAGTGCTAGAGAGGATCGGTACAATGAGCAGTTCTTC. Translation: CSAREDRYNEQFF.